This TCR beta chain was sequenced during a study of blood T cell repertoires in COVID-19. As for the study in general: Samples of COVID-19 (acute and convalescent) were obtained from the United States, Italy and Spain.

Trimming removed 5 bases at V and 0 bases at J, with 15 bases between. Germline lookup yields CDR1 SQVTM and CDR2 ANQGSEA. This CDR3 contains 15 residues. This table comes from immunoSEQ multiplex PCR, and its TCRdb copy is limited to in-frame clones, with some not included. This sample has about 150,000 clones; approximately 80% occur once, and the top ten carry 5.2%. The study recruited people aged roughly 18 to 100 years across approximately 23 US areas. Participant-reported clinical history was the basis for cohort assignment. Exposed volunteers were people who met a COVID-19 case within 2 weeks before study entry.

The chain recombines TRBV29-1 with TRBJ2-3, with a weak D call TRBD1 (6 bases). The TCR sequence derives from a man between 70 and 80 years old who had been exposed to COVID-19. Sequencing input: PBMCs or T cells enriched from blood (not recorded which). The CDR3 DNA reads as TGCAGCGTTCAGTCCGGGACAACTAGCACAGATACGCAGTATTTT. Amino acid sequence: CSVQSGTTSTDTQYF.